These 23 T cell receptor beta chains originate from one sample sequenced in a study of T cell repertoires in chronic hepatitis B (dated by TCRdb to between 2018 and 2021). The library was produced with the immunoSEQ multiplex PCR assay. TCRdb limited this immuneACCESS table to in-frame rearrangements with V and J called. A share of clones is missing; checked studies link under half to unresolved V genes, and the rest is unexplained. The sample data list hundreds of clones, and 75% to 90% of these were observed just once. Under 6% of the sample is in the top ten clones. The material sequenced was total CD8+ T cells from PBMCs. The source is a human donor with chronic hepatitis B virus infection.

This clone showed up just a few times. This chain joins TRBV20-1 and TRBJ2-7; TRBD2 might be the D (6 bases). This CDR3 is 11 amino acids long. V lost 7 bases and J 6 bases, leaving 13 bases between the germline ends. Looked up from germline, CDR1 is DFQATT and CDR2 is SNEGSKA (reference sequence). CDR3 amino acids: CSGGSEGEQYF. CDR3 coding DNA: TGCAGTGGGGGATCGGAGGGCGAGCAGTACTTC.

This clone appeared a single time. Different DNA sequences within this sample yield the same CDR3. This rearrangement joins TRBV23-1 to TRBJ2-5, with TRBD1 as a possible D gene (5 bases). TRBV23-1 is an ORF for which the function is uncertain. The CDR3 runs 14 residues. The V end lost 9 bases, the J end lost 4 bases, and 18 bases lay between the germline ends. CDR3 DNA: TGCGCCAGAATAGGACAAGGGCCTTTAGAGACCCAGTACTTC. Translated: CARIGQGPLETQYF.

The V call is TRBV23-1, the J call TRBJ2-3; perhaps TRBD2 as D (6 bases). TRBV23-1 is given ORF status, its function remaining uncertain. The CDR3 length is 13 residues. The V end lost 5 bases, the J end lost 1 base, and 7 bases lay between the germline ends. The DNA for the CDR3 is TGCGCCAGCAGTTCTAGCGGCACAGATACGCAGTATTTT. The encoded protein is CASSSSGTDTQYF.

The chain couples TRBV18 to TRBJ1-1; 9 nucleotides agree with TRBD1. This CDR3 is built from 14 residues. Unmatched junction bases numbered 6, after V lost 3 bases and J lost 7 bases. CDR1 KGHSH and CDR2 LQKENI come from the germline V gene. CDR3 residues: CASSPPWTGDEAFF. CDR3 bases: TGTGCCAGCTCACCCCCTTGGACAGGGGATGAAGCTTTCTTT.

The V call is TRBV5-1, the J call TRBJ1-1, with D unclear. Trimming pared 5 bases from V and 5 bases from J, leaving 16 bases between. Germline V gives CDR1 SGHRS, CDR2 YFSETQ. The CDR3 consists of 14 residues. CDR3 nucleotide sequence: TGCGCCAGCAGAGACGCAGCGAGGCCAACTGAAGCTTTCTTT. Translation gives CASRDAARPTEAFF.

In its sample, this clone was seen once. V and J are TRBV5-5 and TRBJ2-1; no clear D gene. Per germline, CDR1 SGHKS and CDR2 YYEKEE (reference sequence). Trimming stripped 1 base from V and 8 bases from J, with 4 bases between. This CDR3 has 11 amino acids. This chain's CDR3 is CASSLSYEQFF. CDR3 DNA sequence: TGTGCCAGCAGCTTGTCTTATGAGCAGTTCTTC.

The genes are TRBV18 and TRBJ1-2, with a possible D match to TRBD1 (5 bases). The CDR3 has 16 amino acids. Trimming took 3 bases from V and 6 from J, leaving 20 bases between them. Germline V gene sequence: CDR1 KGHSH, CDR2 LQKENI. The CDR3 loop is CASSPARDEGADGYTF. DNA for the CDR3: TGTGCCAGCTCACCGGCGAGGGATGAAGGGGCGGATGGCTACACCTTC. Filled out from reference TRBV18 and TRBJ1-2, the complete variable domain reads NAGVMQNPRHLVRRRGQEARLRCSPMKGHSHVYWYRQLPEEGLKFMVYLQKENIIDESGMPKERFSAEFPKEGPSILRIQQVVRGDSAAYFCASSPARDEGADGYTFGSGTRLTVV.

The gene calls are TRBV5-6 and TRBJ2-7, with D maybe TRBD2 (6 bases). The CDR3 runs 14 residues. Per germline, CDR1 SGHDT and CDR2 YYEEEE. Trimming took 2 bases from V and 5 from J, leaving 14 bases between them. The DNA for the CDR3 is TGTGCCAGCAGCTTTAGACGCGGGGCGAACGAGCAGTACTTC. Its protein product is CASSFRRGANEQYF.

The chain has TRBV4-1 and TRBJ2-7; D gene unclear. Germline V gene lookup returns CDR1 MGHRA and CDR2 YSYEKL. V lost 1 base to trimming and J lost 3 bases, with 10 bases between them. This CDR3 is 14 amino acids long. The CDR3 loop is CASSQAAAGYEQYF. CDR3 bases: TGCGCCAGCAGCCAAGCGGCGGCCGGCTACGAGCAGTACTTC.

V and J are TRBV5-1 and TRBJ2-2; 7 nucleotides match TRBD2. V shed 6 bases, J shed 0 bases, and the junction held 8 bases outside the gene matches. From germline, CDR1 is SGHRS and CDR2 YFSETQ. The CDR3 loop spans 16 amino acids. CDR3 sequence reads: CASNPSGWANTGELFF. The CDR3 DNA reads TGCGCCAGCAACCCTAGCGGTTGGGCGAACACCGGGGAGCTGTTTTTT.

J is TRBJ2-7 and V is TRBV7-9, with a possible D match to TRBD1 (6 bases). Germline V gives CDR1 SEHNR, CDR2 FQNEAQ (reference sequence). V gave up 1 base and J gave up 12 bases, with 10 bases separating them. The length of the CDR3 is 11 residues. The CDR3 nucleotides read TGTGCCAGCAGCTTAGGGGCAGGGGTGTACTTC. Its protein is CASSLGAGVYF.

V gene TRBV6-7 combines with J gene TRBJ1-2, with TRBD1 identical over 7 bases. TRBV6-7 is filed as an ORF, its function uncertain. With 0 bases clipped from V and 2 bases from J, the junction kept 0 bases outside the gene matches. CDR3 length: 14 residues. DNA of the CDR3: TGTGCCAGCAGTTACTCGGACAGGAACTATGGCTACACCTTC. Translated, it gives CASSYSDRNYGYTF.

This chain links TRBV7-9 with TRBJ2-1; no reliable D call. The CDR3 contains 13 residues. The V end was cut by 2 bases, the J end by 8 bases, with 10 bases between. Germline V lookup: CDR1 SEHNR, CDR2 FQNEAQ (reference sequence). The CDR3 spells CASSLLSPDEQFF. The CDR3 DNA is TGTGCCAGCAGCTTATTGAGTCCCGATGAGCAGTTCTTC. The variable domain in full, with the rest retrieved from reference TRBV7-9 and TRBJ2-1, is DTGVSQNPRHKITKRGQNVTFRCDPISEHNRLYWYRQTLGQGPEFLTYFQNEAQLEKSRLLSDRFSAERPKGSFSTLEIQRTEQGDSAMYLCASSLLSPDEQFFGPGTRLTVL.

The chain employs TRBV5-1 and TRBJ2-2; D remains ambiguous. The CDR3 length is 12 residues. V lost 6 bases and J 0 bases, leaving 3 bases between the germline ends. Germline lookup yields CDR1 SGHRS and CDR2 YFSETQ. The DNA for the CDR3 is TGCGCCAGCAAAGCGAACACCGGGGAGCTGTTTTTT. Its translation: CASKANTGELFF.

The chain combines TRBV4-3 with TRBJ2-7, with 10 nucleotides matching TRBD2. The germline CDR1 and CDR2 sequences are LGHNA and YSLEER. Losses at the gene ends were 0 bases for V and 7 bases for J; bases not matched to a gene: 21. This CDR3 is built from 20 residues. The CDR3 bases are TGCGCCAGCAGCCAAGATCCCCCCGGACTAGCGGCAACCTCAAATTGGGAGCAGTACTTC. Residues: CASSQDPPGLAATSNWEQYF.

This chain joins TRBV6-6 and TRBJ2-5; no clear D. Per the germline V gene, CDR1 is MNHNY and CDR2 is SVGAGI (reference sequence). The CDR3 is 11 residues long. V lost 6 bases and J lost 5, with 7 bases in between. CDR3 bases: TGTGCCAGCAGGTCTCTGGAGACCCAGTACTTC. Amino acid sequence: CASRSLETQYF.

V gene TRBV5-1 combines with J gene TRBJ2-7, with 8 nucleotides matching TRBD2. V lost 4 bases, J lost 3 bases, and 9 bases stayed unmatched. CDR3 length: 15 residues. Germline V gene lookup returns CDR1 SGHRS and CDR2 YFSETQ. CDR3 amino acids: CASSAGGGRGYEQYF. The CDR3, as DNA: TGCGCCAGCAGCGCGGGGGGAGGAAGAGGCTACGAGCAGTACTTC.

The rearrangement uses TRBV7-9 and TRBJ2-3, with a weak D call TRBD2 (6 bases). Germline CDR1 SEHNR, CDR2 FQNEAQ (reference sequence). The CDR3 is 16 residues long. Trimming stripped 5 bases from V and 2 bases from J, with 17 bases between. The CDR3 DNA sequence: TGTGCCAGCAGCCGAACTTTAACGGGAGCCACAGATACGCAGTATTTT. This gives the protein CASSRTLTGATDTQYF. The full variable domain, completed using reference TRBV7-9 and TRBJ2-3, is DTGVSQNPRHKITKRGQNVTFRCDPISEHNRLYWYRQTLGQGPEFLTYFQNEAQLEKSRLLSDRFSAERPKGSFSTLEIQRTEQGDSAMYLCASSRTLTGATDTQYFGPGTRLTVL.

The chain has TRBV15 and TRBJ1-2; D not certain. CDR3 size: 16 residues. V lost 0 bases and J 0 bases, leaving 11 bases between the germline ends. In germline, CDR1 is LNHNV, CDR2 YYDKDF (reference sequence). Here the CDR3 DNA reads TGTGCCACCAGCAGAGATCCCGATTTTACTAACTATGGCTACACCTTC. It encodes CATSRDPDFTNYGYTF.

V is TRBV5-4 and J is TRBJ1-1; D possibly corresponds to TRBD1 (5 bases). This CDR3 has 14 residues. Trimming removed 4 bases from V and 4 bases from J, with 14 bases in between. CDR1 and CDR2 (germline): SGHNT, YYREEE (reference sequence). This chain's CDR3 is CASSLGEEGTEAFF. The CDR3 DNA is TGTGCCAGCAGCCTGGGGGAAGAGGGCACTGAAGCTTTCTTT.

V is TRBV19 and J is TRBJ2-2; 7 nucleotides align to TRBD2. CDR3 length: 14 amino acids. With 4 bases clipped from V and 4 bases from J, the junction kept 3 bases outside the gene matches. Germline CDR1 is LNHDA and CDR2 is SQIVND (reference sequence). CDR3 sequence (DNA): TGTGCCAGTAGTACGGGGGGAGGCACCGGGGAGCTGTTTTTT. Its translation: CASSTGGGTGELFF. Full variable domain (remainder filled in from reference TRBV19 and TRBJ2-2): DGGITQSPKYLFRKEGQNVTLSCEQNLNHDAMYWYRQDPGQGLRLIYYSQIVNDFQKGDIAEGYSVSREKKESFPLTVTSAQKNPTAFYLCASSTGGGTGELFFGEGSRLTVL.

This chain connects TRBV6-5 to TRBJ2-6; D perhaps matches TRBD2 (6 bases). The CDR3 loop spans 16 amino acids. The V gene's germline CDR1 is MNHEY and CDR2 SVGAGI. With 0 bases removed from V and 4 bases from J, the gap between germline ends came to 10 bases. CDR3 nucleotides: TGTGCCAGCAGTTACTCAGGGACTTCCGGGGCCAACGTCCTGACTTTC. As protein: CASSYSGTSGANVLTF.

This chain joins TRBV5-5 and TRBJ2-3; no definite D call. This CDR3 has 18 residues. CDR1 and CDR2 from the germline V gene are SGHKS and YYEKEE (reference sequence). Trimming removed 4 bases from V and 4 bases from J, with 25 bases in between. CDR3 in DNA: TGTGCCAGCAGCACCCACCCGGGCGAGGCAGTTGTGGCAGATACGCAGTATTTT. It is translated as CASSTHPGEAVVADTQYF.